The rows below give T cell receptor beta chains drawn from one sample of a study of shared T cell receptors in the human thymus. Assay: immunoSEQ multiplex PCR; the TCRdb copy retains only in-frame clones and omits some. The data contain hundreds of thousands of clones, 80% to 90% of them singletons. The data also belong to a second study, concerning human thymus T cells.

Material: thymocytes. The source is a boy younger than two with a congenital heart defect. CDR3s include the opening cysteine and the closing phenylalanine or tryptophan. A D gene is named only where the DNA matches it firmly. Clone size is shown for a subset of rows, as once, few, many or a class of expanded clone.

-,TRBJ2-1,TRBV5-4,TRBD1,CASSPLNRGFYNEQFF,TGTGCCAGCAGCCCCTTGAACAGGGGGTTCTACAATGAGCAGTTCTTC
-,TRBJ2-7,TRBV10-3,TRBD1,CAISSQGPSYEQYF,TGTGCCATCAGTTCACAGGGGCCCTCCTACGAGCAGTACTTC
-,TRBJ1-4,TRBV28,-,CASSLDVSRGPSEKLFF,TGTGCCAGCAGTCTCGATGTCTCCAGGGGACCTTCTGAAAAACTGTTTTTT
-,TRBJ1-2,TRBV2,-,CASSGILWALSNYGYTF,TGTGCCAGCAGTGGGATTCTTTGGGCGCTATCTAACTATGGCTACACCTTC
-,TRBJ2-7,TRBV4-1,-,CASSQDKGVGAEQYF,TGCGCCAGCAGCCAAGACAAAGGAGTAGGGGCCGAGCAGTACTTC
-,TRBJ2-2,TRBV28,-,CASSPVTPTGELFF,TGTGCCAGCAGTCCGGTAACGCCCACCGGGGAGCTGTTTTTT
-,TRBJ2-2,TRBV15,-,CATSRDKDLAGTGELFF,TGTGCCACCAGCAGAGATAAGGACTTGGCGGGGACCGGGGAGCTGTTTTTT
-,TRBJ2-7,TRBV7-6,TRBD1,CASSLGQGVNEQYF,TGTGCCAGCAGCCTGGGACAGGGGGTCAACGAGCAGTACTTC
-,TRBJ2-1,TRBV19,-,CASSSGPPLVF,TGTGCCAGTAGTAGTGGGCCTCCTCTCGTCTTC
once,TRBJ2-1,TRBV6-4,-,CASSAVPTTAPLYEQFF,TGTGCCAGCAGTGCCGTCCCGACGACAGCCCCCCTCTATGAGCAGTTCTTC
-,TRBJ2-4,TRBV27,TRBD1,CASSPQWDRGPKNIQYF,TGTGCCAGCTCCCCCCAGTGGGACAGGGGACCCAAAAACATTCAGTACTTC
once,TRBJ2-1,TRBV5-1,-,CASSLRTDPRPLHNEQFF,TGCGCCAGCAGCCTTAGGACAGACCCTCGGCCCCTCCACAATGAGCAGTTCTTC
-,TRBJ1-1,TRBV28,TRBD1,CASSPFRTGNTEAFF,TGTGCCAGCAGTCCCTTTCGGACAGGAAACACTGAAGCTTTCTTT
-,TRBJ2-7,TRBV12-5,TRBD2,CASGLRAGVGYEQYF,TGTGCTAGTGGTTTGAGAGCGGGAGTGGGGTACGAGCAGTACTTC
-,TRBJ1-2,TRBV7-9,TRBD1,CASSNDRARGYGYTF,TGTGCCAGCAGCAACGACAGGGCGCGCGGCTATGGCTACACCTTC
-,TRBJ2-7,TRBV11-2,-,CASSLDKSWQYF,TGTGCCAGCAGCTTAGATAAGAGTTGGCAGTACTTC
-,TRBJ2-7,TRBV5-8,-,CASSFTGTPMYEQYF,TGTGCCAGCAGCTTCACCGGGACACCCATGTACGAGCAGTACTTC
-,TRBJ1-5,TRBV27,-,CASKSLVEGGNQPQHF,TGTGCCAGCAAGTCTTTGGTGGAAGGGGGAAATCAGCCCCAGCATTTT
-,TRBJ2-7,TRBV13,-,CASRVVDEQYF,TGTGCCAGCAGAGTAGTAGACGAGCAGTACTTC
-,TRBJ2-2,TRBV7-6,-,CASSPLPLNTGELFF,TGTGCCAGCAGCCCCCTACCGCTGAACACCGGGGAGCTGTTTTTT
-,TRBJ1-1,TRBV11-2,TRBD1,CASSTQKFGGQDTEAFF,TGTGCCAGCAGCACCCAAAAGTTCGGGGGACAGGACACTGAAGCTTTCTTT
-,TRBJ2-3,TRBV7-9,-,CASSPGGATGNGTDTQYF,TGTGCCAGCAGCCCGGGTGGGGCGACAGGAAACGGCACAGATACGCAGTATTTT
-,TRBJ1-6,TRBV5-1,TRBD1,CASSSSRDRGWSPLHF,TGCGCCAGCAGCTCGTCCCGGGACAGGGGATGGTCACCCCTCCACTTT
few,TRBJ1-4,TRBV5-1,-,CASSIGQMNEKLFF,TGCGCCAGCAGCATCGGACAGATGAATGAAAAACTGTTTTTT
-,TRBJ1-2,TRBV29-1,-,CSVRSGKGRYGYTF,TGCAGCGTCAGGTCAGGGAAGGGTCGATACGGCTACACCTTC
-,TRBJ2-7,TRBV28,-,CASSLCRGEPRRTYEQYF,TGTGCCAGCAGTTTATGCCGCGGCGAGCCCCGTAGAACCTACGAGCAGTACTTC
-,TRBJ1-5,TRBV7-8,-,CASSYLRDQPQHF,TGTGCCAGCAGCTACCTCAGGGATCAGCCCCAGCATTTT
-,TRBJ1-1,TRBV7-6,-,CASSSHGGTKHMNTEAFF,TGTGCCAGCAGCTCACATGGGGGGACGAAACACATGAACACTGAAGCTTTCTTT
-,TRBJ1-5,TRBV27,TRBD1,CASSLRGQGTQPQHF,TGTGCCAGCAGTTTAAGGGGACAGGGGACTCAGCCCCAGCATTTT
-,TRBJ2-1,TRBV9,TRBD2,CASSHVGTSGRDEQFF,TGTGCCAGCAGTCATGTGGGGACTAGCGGGCGGGATGAGCAGTTCTTC
-,TRBJ1-1,TRBV5-4,TRBD1,CASRSTGDTEAFF,TGTGCCAGCAGGTCGACAGGGGACACTGAAGCTTTCTTT
-,TRBJ1-1,TRBV9,-,CASSAGGREDTEAFF,TGTGCCAGCAGCGCCGGCGGTCGGGAGGACACTGAAGCTTTCTTT
once,TRBJ2-7,TRBV7-2,TRBD2,CASSYETSGDYEQYF,TGTGCCAGCAGCTACGAGACTAGCGGGGATTACGAGCAGTACTTC
-,TRBJ2-1,TRBV25-1,-,CASRGALANEQFF,TGTGCCAGCAGGGGGGCCCTAGCAAATGAGCAGTTCTTC
-,TRBJ1-1,TRBV7-8,-,CASSPDGGSYAEAFF,TGTGCCAGCAGCCCAGACGGGGGTTCGTACGCTGAAGCTTTCTTT
-,TRBJ2-5,TRBV7-9,TRBD1,CASSTGTGGEGETQYF,TGTGCCAGCAGCACCGGGACAGGGGGTGAGGGGGAGACCCAGTACTTC
-,TRBJ2-5,TRBV7-9,TRBD1,CASSFINDRDRGETQYF,TGTGCCAGCAGCTTCATTAACGACCGGGACAGGGGCGAGACCCAGTACTTC